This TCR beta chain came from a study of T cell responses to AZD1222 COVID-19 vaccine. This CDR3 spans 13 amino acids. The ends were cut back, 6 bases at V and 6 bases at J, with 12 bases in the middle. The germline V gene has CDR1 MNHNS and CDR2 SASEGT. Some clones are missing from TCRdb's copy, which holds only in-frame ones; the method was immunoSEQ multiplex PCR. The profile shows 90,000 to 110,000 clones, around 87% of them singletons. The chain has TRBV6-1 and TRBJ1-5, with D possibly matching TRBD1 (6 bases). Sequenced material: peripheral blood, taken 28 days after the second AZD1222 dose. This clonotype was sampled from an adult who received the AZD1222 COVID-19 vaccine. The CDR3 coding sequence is TGTGCCAGCAGCCGGGGGGCGGGTCAGCCCCAGCATTTT. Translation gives CASSRGAGQPQHF.